The present T cell receptor (beta chain) was sequenced within a study of blood T cell repertoires in COVID-19. In the study overall: COVID-19 samples, acute and convalescent, were from the United States, Italy and Spain. The cDNA or gDNA used as material had been derived from T cells, B-cell-depleted T cells, or PBMCs.

Germline V CDR1 and CDR2: SGDLS, YYNGEE. The length of the CDR3 is 15 residues. The J segment lost 7 bases and the V segment lost 3 bases, leaving 12 bases of the junction unmatched. Under the authors' procedure: Quantification of nucleated cells was approximated via reference gene primer amplification. Here immunoSEQ multiplex PCR was the method, and the copy in TCRdb shows in-frame clones only, minus some. D and trimming come from the DNA, and the V and J calls and clone size come from that table. The sample shows about 150,000 clones, 75% to 90% of them seen only once. The chain combines TRBV9 with TRBJ1-2, with 7 nucleotides matching TRBD1. Sequenced sample: peripheral blood. The receptor was isolated from a man in his sixties with acute or convalescent COVID-19. CDR3 protein: CASSAFDRVRRGYTF. The CDR3 DNA reads TGTGCCAGCAGCGCGTTCGACAGGGTAAGACGTGGCTACACCTTC.